A selection of T cell receptor beta chains follows, all from one sample in a study of T cells in localized non-small cell lung cancer. Repertoires were generated with immunoSEQ multiplex PCR, while TCRdb's copy carries only in-frame clones and drops some. The data show around 70,000 clones, roughly nine tenths seen once. The sequences come from peripheral blood, collected before any cancer treatment. These receptors all stem from a male donor aged 60 or older with stage III squamous cell lung carcinoma. Each CDR3 is given with its conserved first and last residue. The order of the fields is clone size, D gene, V gene, J gene, CDR3 protein, CDR3 DNA. A D gene is named only where the DNA matches it firmly. Size is omitted from some rows. Given values are once, few, many or a class for expanded clones.

-	TRBD1	TRBV7-2	TRBJ2-1	CASSPSRGQLNNEQFF	TGTGCCAGCAGCCCTTCGAGGGGACAGCTAAACAATGAGCAGTTCTTC
-	TRBD2	TRBV2	TRBJ2-5	CASLSGGGHGTQYF	TGTGCCAGCTTAAGCGGGGGGGGTCACGGGACCCAGTACTTC
-	-	TRBV30	TRBJ1-1	CAWSPQGLLAFF	TGTGCCTGGAGTCCTCAGGGGCTGCTAGCTTTCTTT
-	TRBD1	TRBV30	TRBJ1-4	CAWKGQATNEKLFF	TGTGCCTGGAAGGGACAGGCAACTAATGAAAAACTGTTTTTT
-	-	TRBV6-1	TRBJ1-5	CASSESRAYNQPQHF	TGTGCCAGCAGTGAAAGCAGGGCCTACAATCAGCCCCAGCATTTT
few	-	TRBV11-2	TRBJ2-2	CASSPPRDTGELFF	TGTGCCAGCAGCCCTCCCCGGGACACCGGGGAGCTGTTTTTT
few	-	TRBV20-1	TRBJ2-7	CSARDNYEQYF	TGCAGTGCCCGGGACAACTACGAGCAGTACTTC
-	-	TRBV19	TRBJ2-6	CASSIVSFSGANVLTF	TGTGCCAGTAGCATCGTATCCTTCTCTGGGGCCAACGTCCTGACTTTC
few	-	TRBV25-1	TRBJ1-1	CASSGRGANTEAFF	TGTGCCAGCAGTGGGCGGGGGGCGAACACTGAAGCTTTCTTT
-	-	TRBV7-9	TRBJ1-1	CASSPSGNMNTEAFF	TGTGCCAGCAGCCCCTCGGGAAACATGAACACTGAAGCTTTCTTT
-	-	TRBV5-1	TRBJ1-6	CASSLRESSYNSPLHF	TGCGCCAGCAGCTTGAGAGAAAGCTCCTATAATTCACCCCTCCACTTT
-	TRBD2	TRBV7-2	TRBJ2-1	CASSSSSGGASEQFF	TGTGCCAGCAGCTCTTCTAGCGGGGGGGCCAGCGAGCAGTTCTTC
-	-	TRBV28	TRBJ2-1	CASSRSYNEQFF	TGTGCCAGCAGCCGCTCATACAATGAGCAGTTCTTC
-	TRBD1	TRBV19	TRBJ2-3	CASSMLTGGTDTQYF	TGTGCCAGTAGTATGCTGACAGGGGGCACAGATACGCAGTATTTT
-	-	TRBV30	TRBJ2-5	CAYSTGGETQYF	TGTGCCTACTCGACAGGCGGAGAGACCCAGTACTTC
few	-	TRBV15	TRBJ1-2	CATSRDGRYNYGYTF	TGTGCCACCAGCAGAGATGGCCGGTATAACTATGGCTACACCTTC
-	-	TRBV19	TRBJ2-3	CASSILGASSTDTQYF	TGTGCCAGTAGTATACTGGGGGCTTCTAGCACAGATACGCAGTATTTT
-	-	TRBV5-1	TRBJ1-1	CASRVRVGNTEAFF	TGCGCCAGCAGAGTTCGTGTCGGAAACACTGAAGCTTTCTTT
-	-	TRBV14	TRBJ2-5	CASRKSSQETQYF	TGTGCCAGCAGGAAATCTAGCCAAGAGACCCAGTACTTC
-	-	TRBV19	TRBJ1-1	CASKAARGNTEAFF	TGTGCCAGTAAGGCCGCTAGGGGGAACACTGAAGCTTTCTTT
-	-	TRBV6-5	TRBJ2-5	CASSYNTGSETQYF	TGTGCCAGCAGTTACAACACAGGGTCGGAGACCCAGTACTTC
-	TRBD1	TRBV13	TRBJ2-3	CASSFLGTDGTDTQYF	TGTGCCAGCAGCTTCCTCGGGACAGATGGAACAGATACGCAGTATTTT
-	TRBD1	TRBV5-4	TRBJ2-7	CASSPPGTEDYEQYF	TGTGCCAGCAGCCCTCCCGGGACAGAAGACTACGAGCAGTACTTC
-	-	TRBV2	TRBJ1-1	CASSEAESNTEAFF	TGTGCCAGCAGTGAAGCAGAATCGAACACTGAAGCTTTCTTT
few	-	TRBV2	TRBJ1-5	CASSESGMGNQPQHF	TGTGCCAGCAGTGAATCAGGGATGGGCAATCAGCCCCAGCATTTT
-	-	TRBV5-8	TRBJ2-3	CASSSWNTDTQYF	TGTGCCAGCAGTTCCTGGAACACAGATACGCAGTATTTT
once	TRBD1	TRBV6-5	TRBJ1-1	CASSSLTGGMNTEAFF	TGTGCCAGCAGTTCCTTGACAGGGGGGATGAACACTGAAGCTTTCTTT